Below, 17 T cell receptor beta chains from the same sample are listed, as sequenced in a study of T-cell reconstitution after alpha-beta-depleted transplantation in children. Unique molecular identifiers were used in preparing the TCRbeta library. TCRdb independently ran MiXCR on the PCR reads; one entry per CDR3 protein. This table has under 350,000 distinct CDR3 sequences, nearly 10% appearing once. Sequencing was performed on PBMCs from the stem cell graft donor, taken from the stem cell graft. The receptor source for this set is a human donor who donated a stem cell graft to a child with SCID.

This chain's CDR3 is CASSKGPNTEAFF. The CDR3 DNA sequence: TGTGCCAGCAGTAAGGGTCCGAACACTGAAGCTTTCTTT. This chain connects TRBV25-1 to TRBJ1-1; D is uncertain. This CDR3 comprises 13 residues. Germline CDR1 and CDR2: MGHDK and SYGVNS. The germline V and J ends were trimmed by 5 bases and 1 base, with 8 bases remaining between them.

This clonotype was detected only once. V gene TRBV7-9 combines with J gene TRBJ2-7, with 9 bases fitting TRBD1. The CDR3 totals 16 residues. Germline CDR1 SEHNR, CDR2 FQNEAQ (reference sequence). V lost 1 base to trimming and J lost 1 base; unmatched junction nucleotides: 5. The CDR3 DNA is TGTGCCAGCAGCTTAGTAGGGACAGGGAAATCCTACGAGCAGTACTTC. Encoded protein: CASSLVGTGKSYEQYF.

In its sample, this clonotype was seen a few times. The chain uses TRBV27 and TRBJ2-7; D might be TRBD1 (5 bases). The CDR3 spans 12 residues. Trimming stripped 6 bases from V and 3 bases from J, with 9 bases between. Germline-derived CDR1 and CDR2 are MNHEY and SMNVEV (reference sequence). In DNA, the CDR3 is TGTGCCAGCAGGGGGCAAATCTACGAGCAGTACTTC. It is translated as CASRGQIYEQYF.

This chain connects TRBV12-3 or TRBV12-4 to TRBJ2-3, with D unclear. This CDR3 contains 15 residues. Trimming removed 3 bases at V and 0 bases at J, with 10 bases between. CDR3 sequence reads: CASSFAHSSTDTQYF. Here the CDR3 DNA reads TGTGCCAGCAGTTTTGCACATTCTAGCACAGATACGCAGTATTTT.

There are many counts of this clonotype. The CDR3 DNA sequence: TGTGCCAGCTACTCTCGACAGGGGAAGTCCTACGAGCAGTACTTC. Encoded protein: CASYSRQGKSYEQYF. The genes are TRBV5-8 and TRBJ2-7, with 8 bases fitting TRBD1. The V and J ends lost 7 bases and 1 base, in that order; junction bases with no gene match: 10. Germline assignment: CDR1 SGHTS and CDR2 YDEGEE. The CDR3 runs 15 residues.

This clonotype was seen more than once but under ten times. V usage is TRBV12-3 or TRBV12-4 and J usage is TRBJ1-4; possible D gene TRBD1, 6 bases. V lost 6 bases, J lost 4 bases, and 15 bases lay in between. CDR3 length equals 15 residues. The DNA of the CDR3 is TGTGCCAGCAGCTTCGTGACAGGCGGTAATGAAAAACTGTTTTTT. Translation gives CASSFVTGGNEKLFF.

In its sample, this clonotype was seen many times. The chain is built from TRBV5-5 and TRBJ2-3; D is perhaps TRBD2 (5 bases). Germline V lookup: CDR1 SGHKS, CDR2 YYEKEE (reference sequence). The CDR3 has 13 amino acids. Deletions cut 2 bases from V and 6 bases from J, with 10 bases between. The CDR3 here is CASSFRLWDTQYF. The CDR3 bases are TGTGCCAGCAGCTTTCGACTATGGGATACGCAGTATTTT.

This clonotype came up many times. This chain connects TRBV5-1 to TRBJ2-7; D is unclear. This CDR3 is built from 11 residues. Germline CDR1 reads SGHRS; CDR2 reads YFSETQ. Trimming cost V 2 bases and J 6 bases, with 6 bases left between them. Written as DNA, the CDR3 is TGCGCCAGCAGCTTTGCCCCCGAGCAGTACTTC. Residues: CASSFAPEQYF.

This clonotype was counted ten times or more. V gene TRBV4-2 combines with J gene TRBJ1-1; D gene unclear. The length of the CDR3 is 15 residues. CDR1 is LGHNA, CDR2 YNFKEQ, per germline. Trimming pared 1 base from V and 0 bases from J, leaving 9 bases between. This chain's CDR3 is CASSQVGGLNTEAFF. The CDR3 coding sequence is TGTGCCAGCAGCCAAGTAGGCGGTTTGAACACTGAAGCTTTCTTT.

This clonotype appeared a few times. The chain uses TRBV16 and TRBJ1-2; D unclear. This CDR3 has 16 amino acids. V lost 2 bases to trimming and J lost 4 bases, with 17 bases between them. CDR1 is KGHSY and CDR2 is FQNENV in the germline V gene. CDR3 bases: TGTGCCAGCAGCCAACTTACGCCAGGACTTTCCTATGGCTACACCTTC. Its protein is CASSQLTPGLSYGYTF.

This clonotype appeared a few times. The chain carries TRBV12-3 or TRBV12-4 and TRBJ2-2; the D gene could be TRBD1 or TRBD2 (5 bases each). Deletions cut 5 bases from V and 6 bases from J, with 22 bases between. This CDR3 has 17 amino acids. The CDR3 nucleotides are TGTGCCAGCAGTCCACAGGCGGCAGGACTCGGCGCCGGGGAGCTGTTTTTT. As protein: CASSPQAAGLGAGELFF.

This clonotype has a handful of counts. The J gene is TRBJ1-5, the V gene TRBV12-3 or TRBV12-4; D is ambiguous. Trimming took 6 bases from V and 1 from J, leaving 7 bases between them. The CDR3 runs to 13 residues. CDR3 bases: TGTGCCAGCAGCCAGTGGAGCAATCAGCCCCAGCATTTT. Protein sequence: CASSQWSNQPQHF.

A few counts support this clonotype. CDR3 bases: TGTGCCAGCAGCTTAAGAAAGACTTTGGCAGAGACCCAGTACTTC. Translated, it gives CASSLRKTLAETQYF. The rearrangement uses TRBV7-9 and TRBJ2-5, with D unclear. Between the trimmed V and J ends, which lost 2 bases and 4 bases, there was a span of 14 bases. CDR1 and CDR2 (germline): SEHNR, FQNEAQ (reference sequence). This CDR3 comprises 15 residues.

The chain's CDR3 is CASSLGVWARLYEQYF. The DNA of the CDR3 is TGCGCCAGCAGCTTGGGAGTATGGGCCAGACTCTACGAGCAGTACTTC. The chain carries TRBV5-1 and TRBJ2-7; D remains unclear. The CDR3 contains 16 residues. Germline V gives CDR1 SGHRS, CDR2 YFSETQ. V was cut by 0 bases and J by 3 bases, with 16 bases left in between. The variable domain in full, completed from reference TRBV5-1 and TRBJ2-7, reads KAGVTQTPRYLIKTRGQQVTLSCSPISGHRSVSWYQQTPGQGLQFLFEYFSETQRNKGNFPGRFSGRQFSNSRSEMNVSTLELGDSALYLCASSLGVWARLYEQYFGPGTRLTVT.

This clonotype was detected a few times. The V gene is TRBV29-1, the J gene TRBJ1-1, with TRBD1 as a possible D gene (5 bases). V lost 7 bases and J lost 3, with 9 bases in between. Germline assignment: CDR1 SQVTM and CDR2 ANQGSEA. CDR3 length: 11 residues. As DNA, the CDR3 is TGCAGCGCCGACAGTTACACTGAAGCTTTCTTT. It yields the protein CSADSYTEAFF.

The chain uses TRBV6-5 and TRBJ2-7, with unresolved D. Germline loops: CDR1 MNHEY, CDR2 SVGAGI. The CDR3 runs to 11 residues. Trimming cost V 7 bases and J 3 bases, with 7 bases left between them. CDR3 bases: TGTGCCAGCATGGGTCGCTACGAGCAGTACTTC. It translates to CASMGRYEQYF.

This clonotype occurred many times. CDR3 sequence reads: CSARARTGWNEQFF. The CDR3 DNA sequence: TGCAGTGCTAGAGCTAGGACAGGGTGGAATGAGCAGTTCTTC. The V gene is TRBV20-1, the J gene TRBJ2-1; 8 bases align to TRBD1. V lost 1 base and J lost 7; bases outside the gene matches: 6. Germline CDR1 and CDR2: DFQATT and SNEGSKA (reference sequence). This CDR3 is 14 amino acids long.